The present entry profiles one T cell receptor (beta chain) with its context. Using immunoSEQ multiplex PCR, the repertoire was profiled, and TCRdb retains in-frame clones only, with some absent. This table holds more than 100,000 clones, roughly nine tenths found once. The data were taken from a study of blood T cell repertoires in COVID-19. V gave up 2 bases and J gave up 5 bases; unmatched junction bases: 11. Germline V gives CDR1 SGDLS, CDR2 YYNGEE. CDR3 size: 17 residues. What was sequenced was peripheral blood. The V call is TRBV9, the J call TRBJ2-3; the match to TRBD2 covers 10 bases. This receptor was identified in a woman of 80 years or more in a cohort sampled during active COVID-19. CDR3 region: CASSVAPTSGSEDTQYF. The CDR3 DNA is TGTGCCAGCAGCGTTGCCCCGACTAGCGGGTCGGAAGATACGCAGTATTTT.